A single sample is the source of the 14 T cell receptor beta chains below, sequenced in a study of blood T cell repertoires in COVID-19. Clones were sequenced by immunoSEQ multiplex PCR, and TCRdb holds only the in-frame ones, with some missing. In the table there are about 380,000 clones, 88% of which are singletons. Specimen: PBMCs or T cells enriched from blood (not recorded which). These receptors were obtained from a woman aged 18-29 years who had recovered from COVID-19.

The CDR3 sequence is CASTDTVNYGYTF. In DNA, the CDR3 is TGTGCCAGCACCGACACAGTTAACTATGGCTACACCTTC. The chain recombines TRBV12-3 or TRBV12-4 with TRBJ1-2, with no clear D. V was shortened by 7 bases and J by 1 base, with 10 bases between the two germline ends. The CDR3 is 13 residues long.

The V and J genes are TRBV28 and TRBJ1-1; 8 bases map to TRBD1. From germline, CDR1 is MDHEN and CDR2 SYDVKM. V lost 5 bases to trimming and J lost 0 bases; unmatched junction nucleotides: 8. The CDR3 sequence is 16 residues long. The CDR3: CASSPHRGSMNTEAFF. For the CDR3, the DNA is TGTGCCAGCAGTCCCCACAGGGGGAGCATGAACACTGAAGCTTTCTTT.

The J gene is TRBJ2-2, the V gene TRBV3-1 (or the pseudogene TRBV3-2), with D uncertain. CDR3 length: 17 residues. Looked up from germline, CDR1 is LGHDT and CDR2 is YNNKEL (reference sequence). Trimming stripped 0 bases from V and 2 bases from J, with 13 bases between. The CDR3 sequence is CASSQDSFGYNTGELFF. In DNA, the CDR3 is TGTGCCAGCAGCCAAGATTCGTTCGGGTATAACACCGGGGAGCTGTTTTTT.

The CDR3 nucleotides read TGTGCCAGCAGCTTAGATCTAGGTGCGAACACCGGGGAGCTGTTTTTT. Its translation is CASSLDLGANTGELFF. The V gene is TRBV11-2, the J gene TRBJ2-2; D gene uncertain. Germline CDR1 is SGHAT and CDR2 is FQNNGV. Trimming took off 0 bases at V and 0 bases at J, with 8 bases between the two ends. This CDR3 is built from 16 residues.

The rearrangement uses TRBV7-2 and TRBJ1-1, with D unclear. The CDR3 is made up of 15 amino acids. CDR1 and CDR2 (germline): SGHTA, FQGNSA. Trimming shortened V by 4 bases and J by 4 bases, and 16 bases separated the two germline ends. CDR3 bases: TGTGCCAGCAGCTCACGACTCGGGGAAAGCACTGAAGCTTTCTTT. Amino acids: CASSSRLGESTEAFF.

The chain combines TRBV6-5 with TRBJ2-7, with 8 bases that match TRBD1. The CDR3 length is 14 residues. V shed 5 bases, J shed 5 bases, and the junction held 8 bases outside the gene matches. Germline CDR1 and CDR2: MNHEY and SVGAGI. The CDR3 coding sequence is TGTGCCAGCAGTCAACAGGGGGGTTGGGACGAGCAGTACTTC. Protein product: CASSQQGGWDEQYF.

The J gene is TRBJ2-7, the V gene TRBV11-2, with TRBD1 identical over 7 bases. The V segment lost 4 bases and the J segment 3 bases; nucleotides outside the gene matches: 3. The CDR3 totals 13 residues. Germline V gene data show CDR1 as SGHAT and CDR2 as FQNNGV. CDR3 bases: TGTGCCAGCAGCTCGGGACAGAACTACGAGCAGTACTTC. Translating it yields CASSSGQNYEQYF.

This chain uses TRBV7-2 with TRBJ2-7, with a weak D call TRBD1 (6 bases). Trimming removed 5 bases from V and 5 bases from J, with 19 bases in between. The CDR3 extends over 15 amino acids. Germline assignment: CDR1 SGHTA and CDR2 FQGNSA. CDR3 sequence reads: CASSRTGTLTHEQYF. Written as DNA, the CDR3 is TGTGCCAGCAGCCGCACCGGGACATTAACCCACGAGCAGTACTTC. Full variable domain (missing parts from reference TRBV7-2 and TRBJ2-7): GAGVSQSPSNKVTEKGKDVELRCDPISGHTALYWYRQSLGQGLEFLIYFQGNSAPDKSGLPSDRFSAERTGGSVSTLTIQRTQQEDSAVYLCASSRTGTLTHEQYFGPGTRLTVT.

This rearrangement joins TRBV5-6 to TRBJ1-5; TRBD1 is a possible D gene (5 bases). V was shortened by 4 bases and J by 2 bases, with 16 bases between the two germline ends. Germline V lookup: CDR1 SGHDT, CDR2 YYEEEE. The CDR3 spans 16 residues. In DNA form, the CDR3 reads TGTGCCAGCAGCCGCTGGGGGAGCGGGGGCAATCAGCCCCAGCATTTT. Its translation is CASSRWGSGGNQPQHF.

The chain recombines TRBV19 with TRBJ1-2; D is ambiguous. The CDR3 loop spans 12 amino acids. V lost 7 bases and J 7 bases, leaving 13 bases between the germline ends. CDR1 is LNHDA, CDR2 SQIVND, per germline (reference sequence). This chain's CDR3 is CASNEVGFGYTF. The CDR3 DNA follows: TGTGCCAGTAATGAAGTCGGGTTTGGCTACACCTTC.

The chain couples TRBV28 to TRBJ1-1; 9 nucleotides line up with TRBD1. The CDR3 consists of 14 residues. Losses at the gene ends were 6 bases for V and 4 bases for J; bases not matched to a gene: 6. The germline V gene encodes CDR1 MDHEN and CDR2 SYDVKM. The CDR3 DNA reads TGTGCCAGCAGCCGGGACAGGGTGATCACTGAAGCTTTCTTT. It translates to CASSRDRVITEAFF.

This clone was recorded once. The chain employs TRBV7-9 and TRBJ2-1, with D perhaps TRBD1 (5 bases). V lost 0 bases and J lost 6, with 21 bases in between. CDR1 and CDR2 from the germline V gene are SEHNR and FQNEAQ (reference sequence). This CDR3 has 18 residues. The CDR3 here is CASSLAPQTALKANEQFF. DNA for the CDR3: TGTGCCAGCAGCTTAGCGCCACAGACAGCCTTAAAGGCCAATGAGCAGTTCTTC.

V and J are TRBV19 and TRBJ1-5, with TRBD1 as a possible D gene (6 bases). V was cut by 7 bases and J by 3 bases, with 13 bases left in between. Germline CDR1 reads LNHDA; CDR2 reads SQIVND (reference sequence). CDR3 size: 14 residues. The CDR3 DNA reads as TGTGCCAGTACTACGGACAGCCCCAATCAGCCCCAGCATTTT. This encodes CASTTDSPNQPQHF.

The chain links TRBV7-6 to TRBJ2-3; the match to TRBD2 covers 9 bases. There are 16 residues in the CDR3. Per the germline V gene, CDR1 is SGHVS and CDR2 is FNYEAQ. After removal of 7 bases from V and 2 bases from J, the junction contained 10 bases not matched to a gene. The CDR3 is CASNFGLAGFTDTQYF. The CDR3 DNA sequence: TGTGCCAGCAACTTCGGCCTAGCGGGGTTCACAGATACGCAGTATTTT.